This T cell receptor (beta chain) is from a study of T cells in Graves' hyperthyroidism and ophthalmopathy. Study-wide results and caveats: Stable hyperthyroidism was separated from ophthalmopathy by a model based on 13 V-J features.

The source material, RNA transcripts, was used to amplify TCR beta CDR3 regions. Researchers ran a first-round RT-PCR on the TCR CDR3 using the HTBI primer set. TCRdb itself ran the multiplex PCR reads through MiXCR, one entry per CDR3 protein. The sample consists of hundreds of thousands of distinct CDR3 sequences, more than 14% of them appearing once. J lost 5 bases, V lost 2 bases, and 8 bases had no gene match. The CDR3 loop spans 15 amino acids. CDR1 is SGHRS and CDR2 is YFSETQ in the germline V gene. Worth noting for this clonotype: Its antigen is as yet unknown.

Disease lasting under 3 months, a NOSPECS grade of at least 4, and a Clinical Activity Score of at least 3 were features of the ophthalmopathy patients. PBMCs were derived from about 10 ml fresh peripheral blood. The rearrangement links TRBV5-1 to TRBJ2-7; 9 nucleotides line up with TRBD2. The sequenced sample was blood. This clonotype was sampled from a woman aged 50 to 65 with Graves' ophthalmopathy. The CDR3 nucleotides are TGCGCCAGCAGCTTAAAGGCGGGAGGGCCTAACGAGCAGTACTTC. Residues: CASSLKAGGPNEQYF.